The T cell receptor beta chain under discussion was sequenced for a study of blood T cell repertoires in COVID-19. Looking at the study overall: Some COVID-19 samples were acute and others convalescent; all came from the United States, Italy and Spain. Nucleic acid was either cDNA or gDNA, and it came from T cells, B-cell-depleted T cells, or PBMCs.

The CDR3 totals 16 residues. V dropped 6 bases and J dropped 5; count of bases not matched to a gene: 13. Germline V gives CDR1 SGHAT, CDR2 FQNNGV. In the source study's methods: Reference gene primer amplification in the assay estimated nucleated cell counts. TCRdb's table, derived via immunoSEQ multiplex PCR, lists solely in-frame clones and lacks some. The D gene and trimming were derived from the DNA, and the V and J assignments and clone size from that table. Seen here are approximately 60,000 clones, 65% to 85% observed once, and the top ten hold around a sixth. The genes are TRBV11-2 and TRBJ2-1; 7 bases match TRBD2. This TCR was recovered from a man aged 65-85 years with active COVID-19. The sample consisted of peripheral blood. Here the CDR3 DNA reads TGTGCCAGCAGGATATTAAGCGGGACCCAGAACAATGAGCAGTTCTTC. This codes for CASRILSGTQNNEQFF.